The rows below give T cell receptor beta chains drawn from one sample of a study of identifying expanded T cells in peripheral blood. Sequencing used immunoSEQ multiplex PCR; TCRdb keeps in-frame clones, though not all of them. Of 120,000 or so clones listed, over 65% are singletons. The sequenced material came from blood. These receptors were obtained from a person aged 18 to 69 in good health. CDR3s include the opening cysteine and the closing phenylalanine or tryptophan. Fields, in order: clone size, J gene, CDR3 length, D gene, V gene, CDR3 protein, CDR3 DNA. The D gene is left open where the match is weak. Clone size, where shown, is once, few, many, or a class for clones that have expanded.

size: .
J: TRBJ1-4
length: 14
D: .
V: TRBV27
CDR3: CASTRMGSNEKLFF
DNA: TGTGCCAGCACCCGGATGGGTTCTAATGAAAAACTGTTTTTT

size: .
J: TRBJ1-1
length: 15
D: .
V: TRBV6-5
CDR3: CASSYISGGGSEAFF
DNA: TGTGCCAGCAGTTATATTTCAGGTGGGGGGTCTGAAGCTTTCTTT

size: .
J: TRBJ2-1
length: 16
D: TRBD2
V: TRBV11-2
CDR3: CASSFHSGGDYNEQFF
DNA: TGTGCCAGCAGCTTCCATAGCGGGGGGGACTACAATGAGCAGTTCTTC

size: .
J: TRBJ1-1
length: 14
D: .
V: TRBV5-5
CDR3: CASSLTGSITEAFF
DNA: TGTGCCAGCAGCTTGACAGGCAGCATCACTGAAGCTTTCTTT

size: .
J: TRBJ2-5
length: 13
D: .
V: TRBV10-3
CDR3: CAITRDPTETQYF
DNA: TGTGCCATCACGAGGGACCCGACAGAGACCCAGTACTTC

size: .
J: TRBJ1-4
length: 15
D: TRBD1
V: TRBV6-5
CDR3: CASSPGQGLNEKLFF
DNA: TGTGCCAGCAGCCCGGGACAGGGTCTCAATGAAAAACTGTTTTTT

size: .
J: TRBJ2-1
length: 14
D: .
V: TRBV4-3
CDR3: CASSQEIWANEQFF
DNA: TGCGCCAGCAGCCAAGAAATATGGGCAAATGAGCAGTTCTTC

size: .
J: TRBJ2-1
length: 18
D: TRBD1
V: TRBV7-8
CDR3: CASSLVYGAGGIYNEQFF
DNA: TGTGCCAGCAGCTTAGTTTACGGGGCAGGGGGCATCTACAATGAGCAGTTCTTC

size: .
J: TRBJ2-1
length: 12
D: .
V: TRBV4-3
CDR3: CASSQDWAEQFF
DNA: TGCGCCAGCAGCCAAGATTGGGCTGAGCAGTTCTTC

size: .
J: TRBJ2-7
length: 15
D: TRBD1
V: TRBV5-6
CDR3: CASSTTGQGPYEQYF
DNA: TGTGCCAGCAGCACCACGGGACAGGGTCCCTACGAGCAGTACTTC

size: .
J: TRBJ1-1
length: 16
D: .
V: TRBV19
CDR3: CASSIAPAISGERTFF
DNA: TGTGCCAGTAGTATAGCTCCAGCCATCTCAGGGGAGAGAACTTTCTTT

size: .
J: TRBJ2-7
length: 15
D: .
V: TRBV7-3
CDR3: CASSLTGAFPYEQYF
DNA: TGTGCCAGCAGCTTAACGGGGGCCTTTCCCTACGAGCAGTACTTC

size: few
J: TRBJ1-6
length: 15
D: .
V: TRBV18
CDR3: CASSPRELENSPLHF
DNA: TGTGCCAGCTCACCTCGGGAATTGGAAAATTCACCCCTCCACTTT

size: .
J: TRBJ2-3
length: 15
D: .
V: TRBV5-6
CDR3: CASSLPGLPPDTQYF
DNA: TGTGCCAGCAGCCTTCCGGGCCTCCCCCCAGATACGCAGTATTTT

size: .
J: TRBJ2-1
length: 12
D: .
V: TRBV7-2
CDR3: CASSPTRNEQFF
DNA: TGTGCCAGCAGCCCCACCCGCAATGAGCAGTTCTTC

size: .
J: TRBJ1-5
length: 14
D: .
V: TRBV5-6
CDR3: CASSLTGSLQPQHF
DNA: TGTGCCAGCAGCTTGACCGGGTCCTTGCAGCCCCAGCATTTT

size: .
J: TRBJ1-6
length: 13
D: .
V: TRBV27
CDR3: CASSFGWGSTLHF
DNA: TGTGCCAGCAGTTTCGGGTGGGGCAGTACCCTCCACTTT

size: .
J: TRBJ2-7
length: 13
D: .
V: TRBV30
CDR3: CAWSQGPHTEQYF
DNA: TGTGCCTGGAGTCAGGGACCACACACCGAGCAGTACTTC

size: .
J: TRBJ2-7
length: 16
D: TRBD1
V: TRBV27
CDR3: CASSLEGTGNTYEQYF
DNA: TGTGCCAGCAGTTTAGAGGGGACAGGGAACACTTACGAGCAGTACTTC

size: few
J: TRBJ1-3
length: 13
D: .
V: TRBV5-4
CDR3: CASSLGLGNTIYF
DNA: TGTGCCAGCAGCTTGGGGCTTGGAAACACCATATATTTT

size: once
J: TRBJ2-7
length: 19
D: .
V: TRBV27
CDR3: CASSLGTIGPEAPPNEQYF
DNA: TGTGCCAGCAGTTTAGGAACCATCGGGCCTGAGGCCCCTCCTAACGAGCAGTACTTC

size: .
J: TRBJ1-4
length: 14
D: .
V: TRBV5-6
CDR3: CASSLPQNNEKLFF
DNA: TGTGCCAGCAGCTTGCCACAGAATAATGAAAAACTGTTTTTT

size: .
J: TRBJ2-7
length: 13
D: TRBD1
V: TRBV7-9
CDR3: CASGTGGTYEQYF
DNA: TGTGCCAGCGGGACAGGGGGTACCTACGAGCAGTACTTC

size: once
J: TRBJ2-7
length: 14
D: TRBD2
V: TRBV7-2
CDR3: CASSHSGGNYEQYF
DNA: TGTGCCAGCAGTCACTCGGGGGGGAACTACGAGCAGTACTTC

size: few
J: TRBJ1-2
length: 14
D: .
V: TRBV4-1
CDR3: CASSQDLKVGGYTF
DNA: TGCGCCAGCAGCCAAGACCTCAAGGTGGGGGGCTACACCTTC

size: .
J: TRBJ2-7
length: 14
D: TRBD2
V: TRBV29-1
CDR3: CSVGRGAVGYEQYF
DNA: TGCAGCGTCGGGCGGGGGGCTGTCGGCTACGAGCAGTACTTC

size: .
J: TRBJ1-2
length: 15
D: .
V: TRBV6-1
CDR3: CASSEGVGRLLGYTF
DNA: TGTGCCAGCAGTGAAGGGGTAGGCCGACTATTAGGCTACACCTTC

size: .
J: TRBJ1-5
length: 15
D: .
V: TRBV30
CDR3: CAWSQGLLSNQPQHF
DNA: TGTGCCTGGAGTCAGGGACTCCTTAGCAATCAGCCCCAGCATTTT

size: .
J: TRBJ1-2
length: 12
D: .
V: TRBV29-1
CDR3: CSVESQGYGYTF
DNA: TGCAGCGTTGAATCGCAGGGCTATGGCTACACCTTC

size: .
J: TRBJ2-6
length: 17
D: .
V: TRBV25-1
CDR3: CASSYGTRFSGANVLTF
DNA: TGTGCCAGCAGTTACGGGACACGATTCTCTGGGGCCAACGTCCTGACTTTC

size: .
J: TRBJ1-4
length: 15
D: .
V: TRBV11-3
CDR3: CASSLSGAGGEKLFF
DNA: TGTGCCAGCAGCTTATCGGGGGCTGGTGGTGAAAAACTGTTTTTT

size: .
J: TRBJ1-2
length: 11
D: .
V: TRBV6-1
CDR3: CASSLGGRYTF
DNA: TGTGCCAGCAGCCTCGGTGGTCGCTACACCTTC

size: .
J: TRBJ2-1
length: 15
D: .
V: TRBV13
CDR3: CASSSSVIAYNEQFF
DNA: TGTGCCAGCAGCTCCAGCGTTATAGCCTACAATGAGCAGTTCTTC

size: .
J: TRBJ2-7
length: 13
D: .
V: TRBV7-9
CDR3: CASSFSGNYEQYF
DNA: TGTGCCAGCAGCTTCTCGGGAAATTACGAGCAGTACTTC

size: .
J: TRBJ2-2
length: 15
D: .
V: TRBV6-5
CDR3: CASRPGGANTGELFF
DNA: TGTGCCAGCAGACCAGGGGGGGCGAACACCGGGGAGCTGTTTTTT

size: .
J: TRBJ1-3
length: 15
D: .
V: TRBV27
CDR3: CASRETGSFGNTIYF
DNA: TGTGCCAGCAGGGAAACAGGGTCTTTTGGAAACACCATATATTTT

size: .
J: TRBJ2-5
length: 16
D: .
V: TRBV18
CDR3: CASSLGVPGGQETQYF
DNA: TGTGCCAGCTCACTCGGGGTTCCGGGTGGCCAAGAGACCCAGTACTTC

size: .
J: TRBJ2-2
length: 14
D: .
V: TRBV5-4
CDR3: CASSPGQPTGELFF
DNA: TGTGCCAGCAGCCCGGGACAACCCACCGGGGAGCTGTTTTTT

size: once
J: TRBJ1-3
length: 16
D: .
V: TRBV19
CDR3: CASSIVGTRWGNTIYF
DNA: TGTGCCAGTAGTATTGTGGGGACTCGGTGGGGAAACACCATATATTTT

size: .
J: TRBJ1-1
length: 14
D: .
V: TRBV27
CDR3: CASSLSVGGTEAFF
DNA: TGTGCCAGCAGTTTATCCGTCGGGGGCACTGAAGCTTTCTTT

size: .
J: TRBJ1-1
length: 11
D: .
V: TRBV25-1
CDR3: CASLYFSEAFF
DNA: TGTGCCAGCCTCTATTTTTCTGAAGCTTTCTTT